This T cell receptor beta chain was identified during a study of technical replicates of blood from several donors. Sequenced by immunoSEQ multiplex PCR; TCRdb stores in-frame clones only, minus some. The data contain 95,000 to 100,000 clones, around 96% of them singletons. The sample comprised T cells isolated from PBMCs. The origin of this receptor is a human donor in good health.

This CDR3 reads CASSLFRDKDQPQHF. The CDR3, as DNA: TGTGCCAGCAGCTTATTCCGGGACAAGGATCAGCCCCAGCATTTT. This chain links TRBV11-2 with TRBJ1-5; D perhaps matches TRBD1 (6 bases). CDR1 SGHAT and CDR2 FQNNGV come from the germline V gene. Trimming removed 2 bases at V and 5 bases at J, with 13 bases between. The CDR3 extends over 15 amino acids.